Presented here are 29 T cell receptor beta chains from one specimen sequenced in a study of cytomegalovirus exposure and HLA in healthy donors. The method was immunoSEQ multiplex PCR; TCRdb's version includes in-frame clones alone and lacks a portion of them. The sample includes 100,000 to 150,000 clones, 85% to 90% of them seen just once. Sequencing was carried out using PBMCs. The source of these receptors is a woman aged 25 to 39 in good health and CMV-seronegative.

The chain couples TRBV5-1 to TRBJ2-1; 9 bases are a match to TRBD1. The germline CDR1 and CDR2 sequences are SGHRS and YFSETQ. The length of the CDR3 is 16 residues. V shed 2 bases and J 1 base; nucleotides not matched to a gene: 4. The CDR3 DNA reads as TGCGCCAGCAGCTTTAGGGGACAGGGTTCCTACAATGAGCAGTTCTTC. Amino acid sequence: CASSFRGQGSYNEQFF.

The chain has TRBV29-1 and TRBJ2-1; D not certain. This CDR3 is 12 amino acids long. The germline V gene encodes CDR1 SQVTM and CDR2 ANQGSEA. V was pared by 6 bases and J by 0 bases, with 6 bases between. CDR3 loop: CSVRNSYNEQFF. CDR3 coding DNA: TGCAGCGTGAGGAACTCCTACAATGAGCAGTTCTTC.

The gene calls are TRBV19 and TRBJ1-6; unclear D gene. V was shortened by 6 bases and J by 0 bases, with 9 bases between the two germline ends. There are 15 residues in the CDR3. Germline V gives CDR1 LNHDA, CDR2 SQIVND (reference sequence). The CDR3 region has the DNA TGTGCCAGTAGGACGGGGAGCTCCTATAATTCACCCCTCCACTTT. Its translation is CASRTGSSYNSPLHF.

This clone was recorded a few times. The sample holds other DNA sequences that translate to the same CDR3. The J gene is TRBJ1-2, the V gene TRBV5-4; perhaps TRBD1 as D (5 bases). Germline V gene sequence: CDR1 SGHNT, CDR2 YYREEE (reference sequence). The V end was cut by 2 bases, the J end by 2 bases, with 10 bases between. The CDR3 has 14 amino acids. The CDR3 sequence is CASSLRGPNYGYTF. Here the CDR3 DNA reads TGTGCCAGCAGCTTAAGGGGCCCCAACTATGGCTACACCTTC. Using reference TRBV5-4 and TRBJ1-2 for the parts outside the CDR3, the full variable domain is ETGVTQSPTHLIKTRGQQVTLRCSSQSGHNTVSWYQQALGQGPQFIFQYYREEENGRGNFPPRFSGLQFPNYSSELNVNALELDDSALYLCASSLRGPNYGYTFGSGTRLTVV.

The chain has TRBV23-1 and TRBJ2-3; weak D call: TRBD1 (6 bases). TRBV23-1 is an ORF, with its function uncertain. The CDR3 has 15 residues. V shed 2 bases and J shed 2 bases, with 11 bases lying between them. The CDR3 spells CASSQPGVPTDTQYF. The CDR3 nucleotides read TGCGCCAGCAGTCAACCAGGGGTTCCCACAGATACGCAGTATTTT.

The chain has TRBV19 and TRBJ2-3; TRBD2 matches at 7 bases. The CDR3 consists of 13 residues. The ends lost 7 bases at V and 2 bases at J; junction bases unmatched: 3. Germline assignment: CDR1 LNHDA and CDR2 SQIVND (reference sequence). The CDR3 loop reads CASKRGDTDTQYF. The CDR3 nucleotides read TGTGCCAGTAAACGGGGGGACACAGATACGCAGTATTTT.

The chain recombines TRBV2 with TRBJ2-6; tentative D call: TRBD2 (5 bases). This CDR3 spans 17 amino acids. Germline V gene data show CDR1 as SNHLY and CDR2 as FYNNEI. V dropped 6 bases and J dropped 0 bases, with 15 bases sitting between them. The CDR3 region has the DNA TGTGCCAGCAGGCCGGGGATAGGGATCTCTGGGGCCAACGTCCTGACTTTC. It yields the protein CASRPGIGISGANVLTF.

This chain connects TRBV10-3 to TRBJ2-7, with 11 bases identical to TRBD1. CDR1 is ENHRY, CDR2 SYGVKD, per germline. J lost 6 bases, V lost 5 bases, and 9 bases had no gene match. The CDR3 loop spans 15 amino acids. CDR3 nucleotide sequence: TGTGCCATCAGTAACCCTACCGGGACAGGGGGCGAGCAGTACTTC. As protein: CAISNPTGTGGEQYF.

This clone was seen a few times. The V and J genes are TRBV10-2 and TRBJ1-5; maybe TRBD1 (5 bases). The length of the CDR3 is 16 residues. The V gene's germline CDR1 is WSHSY and CDR2 SAAADI. Trimming took 2 bases from V and 0 from J, leaving 11 bases between them. CDR3 amino acids: CASSEVDRYSNQPQHF. CDR3 DNA sequence: TGCGCCAGCAGTGAGGTCGACAGATATAGCAATCAGCCCCAGCATTTT.

The chain has TRBV7-3 and TRBJ2-3, with 12 positions matching TRBD2. V trimming: 1 base; J trimming: 6 bases; junction bases outside the gene matches: 11. The CDR3 consists of 18 residues. Germline loops: CDR1 SGHTA, CDR2 FQGTGA. The CDR3 region is CASSLIPPTSGGGDTQYF. CDR3 bases: TGTGCCAGCAGCTTAATCCCCCCGACTAGCGGGGGAGGGGATACGCAGTATTTT.

The rearrangement uses TRBV5-6 and TRBJ2-1; possible D gene TRBD1, 6 bases. Trimming left V 2 bases short and J 9 bases short, with 21 bases between. The length of the CDR3 is 16 residues. CDR1 and CDR2 (germline): SGHDT, YYEEEE. The CDR3 region has the DNA TGTGCCAGCAGCTTAGGGGGAAGACTCCCCGTGGGTGAGCAGTTCTTC. Its translation: CASSLGGRLPVGEQFF. Filled out from reference TRBV5-6 and TRBJ2-1, the complete variable domain reads DAGVTQSPTHLIKTRGQQVTLRCSPKSGHDTVSWYQQALGQGPQFIFQYYEEEERQRGNFPDRFSGHQFPNYSSELNVNALLLGDSALYLCASSLGGRLPVGEQFFGPGTRLTVL.

The chain carries TRBV6-1 and TRBJ1-2; TRBD1 matches at 7 bases. This CDR3 contains 14 residues. Germline V gene lookup returns CDR1 MNHNS and CDR2 SASEGT. V shed 0 bases, J shed 7 bases, and the junction held 5 bases outside the gene matches. The DNA for the CDR3 is TGTGCCAGCAGTGAAGCAGGGGGCGAACGTGGCTACACCTTC. Translated: CASSEAGGERGYTF.

The gene calls are TRBV9 and TRBJ1-5, with 7 positions matching TRBD1. CDR1 is SGDLS, CDR2 YYNGEE, per germline. V lost 4 bases to trimming and J lost 0 bases; unmatched junction nucleotides: 4. There are 15 residues in the CDR3. The CDR3 spells CASSRDSSSNQPQHF. Written as DNA, the CDR3 is TGTGCCAGCAGCCGGGACAGTAGTAGCAATCAGCCCCAGCATTTT.

This clone was seen a handful of times. The chain joins TRBV9 to TRBJ2-1; the D gene is possibly TRBD1 (5 bases). The CDR3 totals 14 residues. Trimming pared 0 bases from V and 4 bases from J, leaving 8 bases between. The germline gives CDR1 SGDLS, CDR2 YYNGEE. Here the CDR3 DNA reads TGTGCCAGCAGCGTAGACCAGGGATACAATGAGCAGTTCTTC. Translated, it gives CASSVDQGYNEQFF.

This chain links TRBV27 with TRBJ1-2; tentative D call: TRBD1 (6 bases). V lost 7 bases, J lost 8 bases, and 32 bases lay in between. This CDR3 comprises 18 residues. Germline values: CDR1 MNHEY, CDR2 SMNVEV (reference sequence). The chain's CDR3 is CASTPVGGQRRLGRGYTF. The CDR3 DNA reads TGTGCCAGCACCCCAGTGGGGGGGCAGAGGAGATTAGGGAGAGGCTACACCTTC.

The chain joins TRBV2 to TRBJ2-7, with a weak D call TRBD2 (5 bases). The CDR3 length is 14 residues. CDR1 and CDR2 (germline): SNHLY, FYNNEI. V was trimmed by 5 bases and J by 0 bases, leaving 11 bases between them. The DNA of the CDR3 is TGTGCCAGCAGTCTCACTAGGAGCTCCTACGAGCAGTACTTC. The encoded protein is CASSLTRSSYEQYF. Full variable domain (rest looked up from reference TRBV2 and TRBJ2-7): EPEVTQTPSHQVTQMGQEVILRCVPISNHLYFYWYRQILGQKVEFLVSFYNNEISEKSEIFDDQFSVERPDGSNFTLKIRSTKLEDSAMYFCASSLTRSSYEQYFGPGTRLTVT.

V gene TRBV19 combines with J gene TRBJ1-4; D is undetermined. Trimming cost V 3 bases and J 7 bases, with 15 bases left between them. Per germline, CDR1 LNHDA and CDR2 SQIVND (reference sequence). The CDR3 has 15 amino acids. CDR3 sequence: CASSIPGNLGEKLFF. CDR3 nucleotide sequence: TGTGCCAGTAGTATCCCGGGTAATCTGGGTGAAAAACTGTTTTTT.

This rearrangement joins TRBV7-2 to TRBJ1-2; 7 bases match TRBD1. Trimming cost V 1 base and J 8 bases; bases outside gene matches: 4. Germline V lookup: CDR1 SGHTA, CDR2 FQGNSA. The CDR3 consists of 13 residues. Written as DNA, the CDR3 is TGTGCCAGCAGCTTAGGACAGGGAGGCGGCTACACCTTC. It is translated as CASSLGQGGGYTF.

This clone was seen a single time. The chain employs TRBV12-5 and TRBJ2-7; TRBD1 matches at 10 bases. CDR1 and CDR2 (germline): LGHNT, FRNRAP. The CDR3 sequence is 17 residues long. Trimming removed 0 bases from V and 3 bases from J; junction bases left unmatched: 8. In DNA form, the CDR3 reads TGTGCTAGTGGTTTGGTACCTTTGACAGGGGGCTTCTACGAGCAGTACTTC. This sequence encodes CASGLVPLTGGFYEQYF.

The chain joins TRBV27 to TRBJ2-7, with 10 bases matching TRBD2. Trimming removed 6 bases from V and 4 bases from J; junction bases left unmatched: 18. Germline V CDR1 and CDR2: MNHEY, SMNVEV (reference sequence). CDR3 length: 18 residues. This CDR3 is CASRPVTSGVRRPYEQYF. DNA of the CDR3: TGTGCCAGCAGACCCGTTACTAGCGGGGTACGGCGACCTTACGAGCAGTACTTC.

The chain carries TRBV5-1 and TRBJ1-3; TRBD1 matches 9 bases. CDR1 is SGHRS, CDR2 YFSETQ, per germline. This CDR3 spans 18 amino acids. Trimming removed 4 bases from V and 0 bases from J; junction bases left unmatched: 11. The CDR3 spells CASSALQGASSSGNTIYF. The CDR3 DNA reads TGCGCCAGCAGCGCCCTACAGGGGGCCTCAAGCTCTGGAAACACCATATATTTT.

The rearrangement joins TRBV27 to TRBJ1-6; 10 positions match TRBD1. The CDR3 loop spans 15 amino acids. The trim removed 5 bases at V and 7 bases at J, leaving 5 bases unmatched. Per germline, CDR1 MNHEY and CDR2 SMNVEV (reference sequence). This CDR3 reads CASSPRDRGNSPLHF. The DNA for the CDR3 is TGTGCCAGCAGTCCCCGGGACAGGGGCAATTCACCCCTCCACTTT.

CDR3 sequence: CASSQDGHGLETQYF. The DNA for the CDR3 is TGTGCCAGCAGTCAGGACGGACATGGTTTAGAGACCCAGTACTTC. This chain links TRBV9 with TRBJ2-5, with D maybe TRBD1 (5 bases). V was shortened by 5 bases and J by 4 bases, with 18 bases between the two germline ends. CDR1 is SGDLS, CDR2 YYNGEE, per germline. The CDR3 is 15 amino acids.

The chain has TRBV11-2 and TRBJ2-7; 9 bases are a match to TRBD1. The trim removed 4 bases at V and 4 bases at J, leaving 8 bases unmatched. Germline assignment: CDR1 SGHAT and CDR2 FQNNGV. CDR3 size: 15 residues. CDR3: CASSSYRGREYEQYF. The DNA for the CDR3 is TGTGCCAGCAGCTCCTACAGGGGGCGCGAGTACGAGCAGTACTTC.

The chain recombines TRBV6-7 with TRBJ1-4, with 8 bases aligning to TRBD1. TRBV6-7 is an open reading frame, and its role is uncertain. CDR3 size: 14 residues. The ends lost 4 bases at V and 7 bases at J; junction bases unmatched: 5. CDR3 sequence: CASSSQGAREKLFF. The CDR3 nucleotides are TGTGCCAGCAGTTCTCAGGGGGCTCGTGAAAAACTGTTTTTT.

This rearrangement joins TRBV6-5 to TRBJ2-7; 11 nucleotides agree with TRBD1. Germline V gene lookup returns CDR1 MNHEY and CDR2 SVGAGI. The junction had 3 bases not matched to a gene; V was cut back by 2 bases and J by 6 bases. The CDR3 spans 14 residues. The CDR3 nucleotides are TGTGCCAGCAGTTACAGGGACAGGGGGGCCGAGCAGTACTTC. Translation gives CASSYRDRGAEQYF.

The V gene is TRBV6-5, the J gene TRBJ2-7, with 11 bases matching TRBD1. Unmatched junction bases numbered 1, after V lost 0 bases and J lost 3 bases. In germline, CDR1 is MNHEY, CDR2 SVGAGI. This CDR3 is built from 15 residues. CDR3 sequence reads: CASSYSGTGGYEQYF. The CDR3 DNA reads as TGTGCCAGCAGTTACTCCGGGACAGGGGGCTACGAGCAGTACTTC.

The chain joins TRBV4-3 to TRBJ1-2; a possible D gene is TRBD1 (6 bases). Trimming cost V 1 base and J 8 bases, with 17 bases left between them. Germline V gene sequence: CDR1 LGHNA, CDR2 YSLEER. The CDR3 contains 15 residues. The DNA for the CDR3 is TGCGCCAGCAGCCAAGTGGGTAACAGGGTATTAGGCTACACCTTC. It encodes CASSQVGNRVLGYTF.

The genes are TRBV6-5 and TRBJ2-1, with 7 bases fitting TRBD1. CDR1 and CDR2 from the germline V gene are MNHEY and SVGAGI. The CDR3 is 14 amino acids. V lost 5 bases and J lost 2; bases outside the gene matches: 3. The CDR3 DNA sequence: TGTGCCAGCAGTAGGGGGCAAACCTACAATGAGCAGTTCTTC. The encoded protein is CASSRGQTYNEQFF.